The T cell receptor (beta chain) described here comes from a study of beta chain features in type 1 diabetes (dated by TCRdb to the late 2010s). Concerning the study at large: Mean age, gender distribution, total cell number and subset yield did not differ between patients and healthy donors. Whereas all 30 or so donors provided naive and central memory subsets, regulatory and stem cell-like memory subsets were isolated from just 8 patients and roughly eight healthy donors. A total of 100 million to 110 million sorted cells were examined across all samples, and a strong correlation was observed between cell number per subset and RNA yield. In the study, recently diagnosed type 1 diabetes patients and matched healthy donors were compared on the TCRB repertoires of their sorted circulating CD4+ T cell subsets.

Only a few counts were recorded for this clone. Its antigen remains unidentified. No per-base quality is available; no much larger clone lies one base away. V ends up 3 bases short and J 8 bases short, with an unmatched junction base count of 9. The CDR3 runs 14 residues from the cysteine to the phenylalanine. Here the CDR3 DNA is all that survives: 42 bases in frame from base 1. According to the germline V gene (reference sequence), CDR1 reads SEHNR and CDR2 reads FQNEAQ. A single peripheral blood draw of about 116 mL on average was collected from each donor into heparinised tubes. A BD FACSAria II was used to sort naive, central memory, regulatory and stem cell-like memory CD4+ T cells with a panel that included CD45RO, CCR7, CD25, CD127, CD95 and CD27. All sorted populations exceeded 95% purity. PBMCs were separated immediately by Lymphoprep density gradient centrifugation and were stained directly, without being cultured. So that batch effects would be minimized, each experiment stained and sorted samples in pairs, pairing one healthy donor with one patient.

All of the isolated RNA was reverse transcribed with the High Capacity cDNA Reverse Transcription Kit, so expressed TCRB transcripts were sequenced. Deep immunoSEQ sequencing was applied to naive, central memory and regulatory T cell samples, giving an average of around 3.8 million total reads per sample. Sorted cells were lysed in RLT buffer, and RNA was extracted using DNase-treated RNeasy Micro or Mini kits according to cell number. Each cell subset was processed on its own to prevent cross-contamination, while patient and healthy donor samples were processed together. Using the immunoSEQ multiplex PCR, TCRB sequences were amplified from cDNA into 87-bp fragments spanning the CDR3 region. Sequencing of the amplicons was performed on the Illumina HiSeq platform. The source study handled its data this way. Synthetic template baselines were used to correct PCR bias computationally, reads within Hamming distance 2 were collapsed, and singletons that could not be merged were discarded. By aligning reads against IMGT, V, D and J genes, CDR3 length, and insertions or deletions at six rearrangement sites were assigned. Within each subset, clonotype counts were normalized to sorted cell number, after which true diversity and Gini coefficients were computed with the tcR R package. The overlap coefficient, calculated on TCRB nucleotide sequences, was used to measure repertoire sharing. Out-of-frame TCRB sequences from naive cells were analyzed to stand in for the pre-selection repertoire. Entries here come from immuneACCESS through TCRdb and include only in-frame sequences with V and J called. Some clones fail to appear in such tables; in the studies checked, an unresolved V gene covers under half of the shortfall, and the cause of the remainder is unknown. Clone size and the V and J calls come from that table; the DNA yielded D and trimming. This sample has more than 300,000 clones in its table, and more than 13% of those were observed once. The ten largest clones add up to roughly 0.019% of the sample.

The paper's findings and limits, for the study overall: Shorter templates might be favored by PCR, yet because patient and control samples were amplified and corrected together, any such skew would affect both groups equally. Type 1 diabetes patients showed a moderate but significant shortening of TCRB CDR3 length in all four CD4+ subsets. Because cDNA was sequenced instead of genomic DNA, activated cells with high expression could be over-represented, although the groups did not differ in activation or CD3 levels. HLA sub-analyses involved small numbers of individuals, so any influence of HLA type on TCRB rearrangement remained unresolved. Naive, central memory and regulatory TCRB repertoires appeared to be more alike among patients than among healthy donors. At VDJ recombination sites, patients with type 1 diabetes made fewer insertions and deleted more nucleotides, a pattern implying thymic rearrangement abnormalities.

The chain uses TRBV7-9 and TRBJ1-2, and 7 junctional nucleotides match TRBD1. The receptor was isolated from a woman aged 18-30 years in good health. The specimen sequenced was naive CD4+ T cells from blood. Sample cell subset or site, as interpreted from the label and publication: true naive CD4+ T cells. The CDR3: CASSLLKRDSGYTF. In nucleotides, the sequence is TGTGCCAGCAGCTTGCTGAAAAGGGACAGCGGCTACACCTTC.